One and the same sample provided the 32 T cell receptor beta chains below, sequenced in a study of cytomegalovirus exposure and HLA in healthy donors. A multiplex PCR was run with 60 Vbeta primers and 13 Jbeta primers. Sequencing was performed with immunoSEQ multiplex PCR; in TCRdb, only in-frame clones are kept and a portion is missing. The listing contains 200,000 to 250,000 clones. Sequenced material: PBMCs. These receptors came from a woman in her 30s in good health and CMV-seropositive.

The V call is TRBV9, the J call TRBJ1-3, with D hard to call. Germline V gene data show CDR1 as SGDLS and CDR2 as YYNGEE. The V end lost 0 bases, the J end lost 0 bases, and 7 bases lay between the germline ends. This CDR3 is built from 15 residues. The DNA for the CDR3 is TGTGCCAGCAGCGTAGGAGGTGGCTCTGGAAACACCATATATTTT. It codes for CASSVGGGSGNTIYF.

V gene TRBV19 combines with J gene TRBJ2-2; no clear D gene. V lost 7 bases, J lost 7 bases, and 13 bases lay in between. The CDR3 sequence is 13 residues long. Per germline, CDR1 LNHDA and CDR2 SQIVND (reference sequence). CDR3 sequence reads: CASTPQVIGELFF. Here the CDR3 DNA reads TGTGCCAGTACCCCTCAGGTGATCGGGGAGCTGTTTTTT.

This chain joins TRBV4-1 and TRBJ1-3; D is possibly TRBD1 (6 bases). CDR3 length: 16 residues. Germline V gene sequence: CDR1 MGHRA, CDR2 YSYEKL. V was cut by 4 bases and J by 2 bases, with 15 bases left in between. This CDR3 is CASSRGGQGTGNTIYF. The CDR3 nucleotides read TGCGCCAGCAGCCGAGGTGGCCAGGGGACTGGAAACACCATATATTTT.

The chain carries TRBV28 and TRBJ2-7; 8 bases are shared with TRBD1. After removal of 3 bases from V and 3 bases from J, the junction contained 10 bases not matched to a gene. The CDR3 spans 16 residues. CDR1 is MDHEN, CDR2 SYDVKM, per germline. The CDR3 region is CASSFEGGQGDYEQYF. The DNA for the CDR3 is TGTGCCAGCAGTTTCGAGGGTGGACAGGGCGACTACGAGCAGTACTTC. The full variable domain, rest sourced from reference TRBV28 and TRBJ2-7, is DVKVTQSSRYLVKRTGEKVFLECVQDMDHENMFWYRQDPGLGLRLIYFSYDVKMKEKGDIPEGYSVSREKKERFSLILESASTNQTSMYLCASSFEGGQGDYEQYFGPGTRLTVT.

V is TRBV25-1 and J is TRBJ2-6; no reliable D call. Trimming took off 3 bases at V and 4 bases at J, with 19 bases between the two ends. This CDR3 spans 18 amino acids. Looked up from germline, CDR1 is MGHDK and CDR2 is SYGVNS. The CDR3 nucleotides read TGTGCCAGCAGTGAGCGGTTTAATGAGGCGAGAGGGGCCAACGTCCTGACTTTC. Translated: CASSERFNEARGANVLTF.

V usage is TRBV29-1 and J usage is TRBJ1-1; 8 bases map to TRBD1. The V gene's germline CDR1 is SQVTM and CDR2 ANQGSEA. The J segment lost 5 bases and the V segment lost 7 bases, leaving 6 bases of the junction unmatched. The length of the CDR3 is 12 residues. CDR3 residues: CSAWTGRTEAFF. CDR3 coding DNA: TGCAGCGCGTGGACAGGGAGGACTGAAGCTTTCTTT.

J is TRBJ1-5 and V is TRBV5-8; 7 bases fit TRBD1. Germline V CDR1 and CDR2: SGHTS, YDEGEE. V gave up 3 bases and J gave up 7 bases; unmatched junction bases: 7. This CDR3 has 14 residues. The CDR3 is CASSSRQGGQPQHF. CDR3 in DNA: TGTGCCAGCAGCTCCCGACAGGGAGGCCAGCCCCAGCATTTT.

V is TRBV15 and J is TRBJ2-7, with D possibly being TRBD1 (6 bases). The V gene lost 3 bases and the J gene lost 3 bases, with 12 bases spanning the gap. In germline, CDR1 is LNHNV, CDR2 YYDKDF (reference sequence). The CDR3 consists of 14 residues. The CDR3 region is CATSSTTGFYEQYF. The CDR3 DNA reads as TGTGCCACCAGCAGCACGACAGGATTCTACGAGCAGTACTTC. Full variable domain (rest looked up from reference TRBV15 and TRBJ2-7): DAMVIQNPRYQVTQFGKPVTLSCSQTLNHNVMYWYQQKSSQAPKLLFHYYDKDFNNEADTPDNFQSRRPNTSFCFLDIRSPGLGDTAMYLCATSSTTGFYEQYFGPGTRLTVT.

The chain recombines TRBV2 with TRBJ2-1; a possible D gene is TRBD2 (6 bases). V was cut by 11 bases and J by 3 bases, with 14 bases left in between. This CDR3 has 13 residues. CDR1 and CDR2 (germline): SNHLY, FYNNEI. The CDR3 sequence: CAAGVAVYNEQFF. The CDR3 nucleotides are TGTGCCGCCGGGGTAGCGGTCTACAATGAGCAGTTCTTC.

CDR3 protein: CASSLAETGLDGELFF. CDR3 sequence (DNA): TGTGCCAGCAGCTTAGCAGAGACAGGGTTGGACGGGGAGCTGTTTTTT. The V call is TRBV7-8, the J call TRBJ2-2; 7 bases fit TRBD1. This CDR3 region has 16 residues. Germline CDR1 SGHVS, CDR2 FQNEAQ. V trimming: 0 bases; J trimming: 7 bases; junction bases outside the gene matches: 8.

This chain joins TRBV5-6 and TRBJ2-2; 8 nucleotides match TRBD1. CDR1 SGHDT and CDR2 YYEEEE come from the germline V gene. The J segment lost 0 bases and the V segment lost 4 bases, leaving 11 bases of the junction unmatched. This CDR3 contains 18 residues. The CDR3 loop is CASSDLGTGLSNTGELFF. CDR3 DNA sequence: TGTGCCAGCAGCGATCTGGGGACAGGACTATCGAACACCGGGGAGCTGTTTTTT.

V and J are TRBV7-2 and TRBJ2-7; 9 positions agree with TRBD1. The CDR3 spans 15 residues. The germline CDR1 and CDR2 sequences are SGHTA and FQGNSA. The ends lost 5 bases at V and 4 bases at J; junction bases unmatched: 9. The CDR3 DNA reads TGTGCCAGCAGCCGACCCCTACAGGGGGCGTACGAGCAGTACTTC. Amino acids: CASSRPLQGAYEQYF.

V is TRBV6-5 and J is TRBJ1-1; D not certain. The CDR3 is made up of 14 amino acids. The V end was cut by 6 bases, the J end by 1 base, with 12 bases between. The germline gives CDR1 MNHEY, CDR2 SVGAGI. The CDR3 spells CASSQWPRNTEAFF. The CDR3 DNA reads TGTGCCAGCAGCCAGTGGCCTAGGAACACTGAAGCTTTCTTT.

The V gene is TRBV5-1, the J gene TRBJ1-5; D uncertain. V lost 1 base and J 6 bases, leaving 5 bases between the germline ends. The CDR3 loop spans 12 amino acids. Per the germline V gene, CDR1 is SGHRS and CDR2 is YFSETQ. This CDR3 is CASSLSGQPQHF. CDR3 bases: TGCGCCAGCAGCTTGTCGGGTCAGCCCCAGCATTTT.

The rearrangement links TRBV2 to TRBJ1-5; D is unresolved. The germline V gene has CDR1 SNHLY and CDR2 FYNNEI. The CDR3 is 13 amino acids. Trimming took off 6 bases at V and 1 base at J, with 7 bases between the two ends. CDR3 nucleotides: TGTGCCAGCAGCCTCGCGAGCAATCAGCCCCAGCATTTT. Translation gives CASSLASNQPQHF.

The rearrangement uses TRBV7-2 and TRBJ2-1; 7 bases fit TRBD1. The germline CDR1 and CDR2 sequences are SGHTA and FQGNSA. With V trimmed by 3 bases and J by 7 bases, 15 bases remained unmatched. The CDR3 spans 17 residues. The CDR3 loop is CASSFRGQLNPNNEQFF. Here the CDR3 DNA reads TGTGCCAGCAGCTTTAGGGGACAGCTCAATCCAAATAATGAGCAGTTCTTC.

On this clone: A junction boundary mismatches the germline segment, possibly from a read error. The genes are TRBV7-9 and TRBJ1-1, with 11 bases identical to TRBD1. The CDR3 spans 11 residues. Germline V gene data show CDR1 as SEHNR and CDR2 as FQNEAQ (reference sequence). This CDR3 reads CASSSGQGVSF. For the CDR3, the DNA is TGTGCCAGCAGCTCGGGACAGGGGGTCTCCTTT.

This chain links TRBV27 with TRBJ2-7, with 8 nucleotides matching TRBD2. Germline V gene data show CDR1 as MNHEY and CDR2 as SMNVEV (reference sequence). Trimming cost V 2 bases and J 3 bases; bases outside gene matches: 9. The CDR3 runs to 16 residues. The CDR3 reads CASSLRLSSGYYEQYF. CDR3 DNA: TGTGCCAGCAGTTTACGGCTGTCTAGCGGGTACTACGAGCAGTACTTC.

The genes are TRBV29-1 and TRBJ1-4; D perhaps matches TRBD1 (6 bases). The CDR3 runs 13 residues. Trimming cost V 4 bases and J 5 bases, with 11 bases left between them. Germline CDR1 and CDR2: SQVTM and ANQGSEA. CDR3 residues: CSVGDRRNEKLFF. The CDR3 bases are TGCAGCGTTGGTGACAGGAGAAATGAAAAACTGTTTTTT.

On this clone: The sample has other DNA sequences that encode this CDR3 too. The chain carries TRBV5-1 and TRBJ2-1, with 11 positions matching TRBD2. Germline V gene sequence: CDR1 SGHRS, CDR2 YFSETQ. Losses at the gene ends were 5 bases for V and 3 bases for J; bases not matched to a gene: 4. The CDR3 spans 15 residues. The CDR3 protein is CASSSGLAGYNEQFF. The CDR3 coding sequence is TGCGCCAGCAGTTCCGGACTAGCGGGCTACAATGAGCAGTTCTTC.

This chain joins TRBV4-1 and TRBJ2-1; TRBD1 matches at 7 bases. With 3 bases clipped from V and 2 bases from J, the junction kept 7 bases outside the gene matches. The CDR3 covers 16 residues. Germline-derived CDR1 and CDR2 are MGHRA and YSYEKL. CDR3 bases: TGCGCCAGCAGCCACCCACCGGGACAGCCCTACAATGAGCAGTTCTTC. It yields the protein CASSHPPGQPYNEQFF.

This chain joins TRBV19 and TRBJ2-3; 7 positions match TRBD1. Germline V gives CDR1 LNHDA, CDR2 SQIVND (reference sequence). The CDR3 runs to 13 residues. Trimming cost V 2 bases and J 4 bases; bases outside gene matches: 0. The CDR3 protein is CASSIQGADTQYF. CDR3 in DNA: TGTGCCAGTAGTATACAGGGGGCAGATACGCAGTATTTT.

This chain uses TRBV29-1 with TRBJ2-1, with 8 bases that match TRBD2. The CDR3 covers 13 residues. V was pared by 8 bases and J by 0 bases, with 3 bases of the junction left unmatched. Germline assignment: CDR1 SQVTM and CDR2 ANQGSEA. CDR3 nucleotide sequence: TGCAGCTCCGGGACTAGCTCCTACAATGAGCAGTTCTTC. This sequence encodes CSSGTSSYNEQFF.

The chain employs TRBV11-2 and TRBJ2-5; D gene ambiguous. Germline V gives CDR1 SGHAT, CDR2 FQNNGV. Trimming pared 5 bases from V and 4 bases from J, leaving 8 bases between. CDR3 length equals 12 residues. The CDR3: CASSPPRETQYF. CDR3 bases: TGTGCCAGCAGCCCCCCCCGAGAGACCCAGTACTTC.

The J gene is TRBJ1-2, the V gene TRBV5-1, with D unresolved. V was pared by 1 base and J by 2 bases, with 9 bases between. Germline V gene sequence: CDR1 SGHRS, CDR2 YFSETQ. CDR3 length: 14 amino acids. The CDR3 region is CASSLSEGNYGYTF. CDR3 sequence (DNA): TGCGCCAGCAGCTTGTCCGAGGGAAACTATGGCTACACCTTC.

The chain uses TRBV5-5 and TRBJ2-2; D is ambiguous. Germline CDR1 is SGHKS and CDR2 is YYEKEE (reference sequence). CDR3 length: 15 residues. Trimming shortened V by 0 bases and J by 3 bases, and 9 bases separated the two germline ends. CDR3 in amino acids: CASSLAIGDTGELFF. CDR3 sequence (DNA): TGTGCCAGCAGCTTGGCGATAGGAGACACCGGGGAGCTGTTTTTT.

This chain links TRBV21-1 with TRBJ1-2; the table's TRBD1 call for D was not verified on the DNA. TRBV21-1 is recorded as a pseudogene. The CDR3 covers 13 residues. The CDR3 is CASSKGRDYGYTF. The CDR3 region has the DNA TGTGCCAGCAGCAAGGGCAGGGACTATGGCTACACCTTC.

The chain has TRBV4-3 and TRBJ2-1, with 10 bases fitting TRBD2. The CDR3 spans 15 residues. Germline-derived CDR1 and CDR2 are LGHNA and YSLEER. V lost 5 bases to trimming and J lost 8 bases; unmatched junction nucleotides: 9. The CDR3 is CASSGLAAQKYEQFF. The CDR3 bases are TGCGCCAGCAGCGGACTAGCGGCACAAAAATATGAGCAGTTCTTC.

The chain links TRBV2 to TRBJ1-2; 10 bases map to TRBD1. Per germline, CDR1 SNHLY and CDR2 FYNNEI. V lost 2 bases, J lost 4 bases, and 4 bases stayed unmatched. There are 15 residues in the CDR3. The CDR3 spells CASSESGTGVYGYTF. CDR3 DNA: TGTGCCAGCAGTGAATCCGGGACAGGGGTCTATGGCTACACCTTC.

In DNA, the CDR3 is TGCGCCAGCAGCCAAGGATCCCCGGGACTAGTGACCTACGAGCAGTACTTC. This gives the protein CASSQGSPGLVTYEQYF. This chain connects TRBV4-3 to TRBJ2-7, with TRBD2 matching 8 bases. The junction had 10 bases not matched to a gene; V was cut back by 1 base and J by 2 bases. Germline assignment: CDR1 LGHNA and CDR2 YSLEER. The CDR3 consists of 17 residues.

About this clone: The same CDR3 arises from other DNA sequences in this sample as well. CDR3 DNA: TGTGCCAGCAGCTTCACCGGGGGGACTGAAGCTTTCTTT. Encoded protein: CASSFTGGTEAFF. The gene calls are TRBV5-4 and TRBJ1-1, with TRBD1 as a possible D gene (5 bases). The CDR3 consists of 13 residues. The V gene lost 2 bases and the J gene lost 5 bases, with 10 bases spanning the gap. Germline CDR1 reads SGHNT; CDR2 reads YYREEE (reference sequence). Full variable domain (rest looked up from reference TRBV5-4 and TRBJ1-1): ETGVTQSPTHLIKTRGQQVTLRCSSQSGHNTVSWYQQALGQGPQFIFQYYREEENGRGNFPPRFSGLQFPNYSSELNVNALELDDSALYLCASSFTGGTEAFFGQGTRLTVV.

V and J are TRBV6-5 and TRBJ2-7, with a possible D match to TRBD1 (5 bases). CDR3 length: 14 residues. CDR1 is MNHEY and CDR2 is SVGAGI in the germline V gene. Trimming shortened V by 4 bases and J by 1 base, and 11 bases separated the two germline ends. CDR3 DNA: TGTGCCAGCAGTTTCTCGACAGTTTCCTACGAGCAGTACTTC. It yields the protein CASSFSTVSYEQYF.